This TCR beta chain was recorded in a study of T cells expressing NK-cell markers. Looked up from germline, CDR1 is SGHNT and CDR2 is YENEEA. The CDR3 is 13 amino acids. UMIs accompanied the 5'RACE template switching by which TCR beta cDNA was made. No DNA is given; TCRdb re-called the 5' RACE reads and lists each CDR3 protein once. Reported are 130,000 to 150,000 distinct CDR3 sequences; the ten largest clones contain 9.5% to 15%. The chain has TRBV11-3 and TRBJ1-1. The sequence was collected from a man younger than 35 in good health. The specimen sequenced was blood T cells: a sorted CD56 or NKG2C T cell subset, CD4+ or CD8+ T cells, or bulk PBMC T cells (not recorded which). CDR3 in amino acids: CASSLTIGAEAFF.